The 8 T cell receptor beta chains below all came from one sample that was sequenced in a study of blood T cell repertoires in COVID-19. Some clones are missing from TCRdb's copy, which holds only in-frame ones; the method was immunoSEQ multiplex PCR. The repertoire holds 100,000 to 150,000 clones, around 89% seen once, with 28% in the top ten. Sample: peripheral blood. Receptors originate from a man in his 70s with active or convalescent COVID-19.

The chain carries TRBV6-5 and TRBJ2-7; D is ambiguous. V dropped 5 bases and J dropped 0 bases, with 5 bases sitting between them. This CDR3 comprises 12 residues. In germline, CDR1 is MNHEY, CDR2 SVGAGI. The CDR3 region has the DNA TGTGCCAGCAGTAAACTCTCCTACGAGCAGTACTTC. This sequence encodes CASSKLSYEQYF.

The chain combines TRBV27 with TRBJ2-7; the match to TRBD1 covers 9 bases. This CDR3 spans 14 amino acids. Germline loops: CDR1 MNHEY, CDR2 SMNVEV (reference sequence). J was trimmed by 0 bases and V by 3 bases; bases with no gene match: 0. CDR3 coding DNA: TGTGCCAGCAGTTTGACAGGGGGCTCCTACGAGCAGTACTTC. Translated, it gives CASSLTGGSYEQYF.

J is TRBJ2-7 and V is TRBV28; possibly TRBD2 for D (6 bases). The CDR3 runs 17 residues. Germline assignment: CDR1 MDHEN and CDR2 SYDVKM. V lost 6 bases and J 0 bases, leaving 21 bases between the germline ends. DNA for the CDR3: TGTGCCAGCAGCCCACCCCAAGGCCTAGCGATCTCCTACGAGCAGTACTTC. It specifies CASSPPQGLAISYEQYF.

This chain links TRBV2 with TRBJ2-7, with 7 bases that match TRBD1. The CDR3 has 12 residues. Germline V gives CDR1 SNHLY, CDR2 FYNNEI. V was clipped by 6 bases and J by 2 bases; unmatched bases: 1. The CDR3 DNA reads as TGTGCCAGCAGACAGGGGACCTACGAGCAGTACTTC. It specifies CASRQGTYEQYF.

CDR3 DNA: TGCGCCAGCAGCTCCCTCGGGGGGACCCGTTTCAATGAGCAGTTCTTC. Its translation is CASSSLGGTRFNEQFF. The chain combines TRBV5-1 with TRBJ2-1, with 7 positions matching TRBD2. The length of the CDR3 is 16 residues. The germline V gene encodes CDR1 SGHRS and CDR2 YFSETQ. The V gene end was trimmed by 3 bases and the J gene end by 6 bases; junction bases not matched to a gene: 12.

The genes are TRBV21-1 and TRBJ2-7; the D segment call TRBD2 is taken from the table without a DNA check. TRBV21-1 has pseudogene status. The CDR3 runs to 15 residues. The CDR3 sequence: CASSKVRLAGVEQYF. Written as DNA, the CDR3 is TGTGCCAGCAGCAAAGTGAGGCTAGCGGGAGTCGAGCAGTACTTC.

The rearrangement uses TRBV11-3 and TRBJ2-1; TRBD1 matches at 7 bases. CDR1 is SGHNT and CDR2 is YENEEA in the germline V gene. The CDR3 has 15 amino acids. V lost 5 bases to trimming and J lost 0 bases; unmatched junction nucleotides: 4. The CDR3 DNA follows: TGTGCCAGCAGCCCCCGGGACAGCTCCTACAATGAGCAGTTCTTC. Protein: CASSPRDSSYNEQFF.

The chain combines TRBV24-1 with TRBJ2-1, with D possibly matching TRBD2 (6 bases). CDR1 and CDR2 (germline): KGHDR, SFDVKD. Trimming stripped 5 bases from V and 8 bases from J, with 15 bases between. The length of the CDR3 is 14 residues. Written as DNA, the CDR3 is TGTGCCACCAGTGTTAGCGGACCTCTGGATGAGCAGTTCTTC. It encodes CATSVSGPLDEQFF.